This is a list of T cell receptor beta chains from one sample in a study of T cell changes during pregnancy in multiple sclerosis. The assay was immunoSEQ multiplex PCR, and TCRdb's table has in-frame clones only and misses some. The data contain roughly 37,000 clones, about nine tenths of them singletons. The sample in question was CD4+ T cells from peripheral blood mononuclear cells, obtained in the second trimester of pregnancy. These receptor sequences come from a female donor in good health, enrolled as a control in a pregnancy study. Both conserved end residues are part of each CDR3. The D gene is left open where the match is weak. Size values are once, few and many counts, or a class for expanded clones, and some rows have none.

D: -
size: few
V: TRBV18
J: TRBJ1-1
CDR3: CASSPYTRVEASRLNTEAFF
DNA: TGTGCCAGCTCACCATACACCCGGGTGGAGGCATCCAGGCTGAACACTGAAGCTTTCTTT

D: -
size: few
V: TRBV19
J: TRBJ1-2
CDR3: CASTQGMSGGYTF
DNA: TGTGCCAGTACGCAGGGGATGAGTGGAGGCTACACCTTC

D: TRBD1
size: few
V: TRBV28
J: TRBJ2-7
CDR3: CASSQPGQFSYEQYF
DNA: TGTGCCAGCAGTCAACCGGGACAGTTCTCCTACGAGCAGTACTTC

D: TRBD2
size: -
V: TRBV11-2
J: TRBJ2-1
CDR3: CASSPGLAGLRNEQFF
DNA: TGTGCCAGCAGCCCCGGACTAGCGGGTCTAAGGAATGAGCAGTTCTTC

D: TRBD2
size: -
V: TRBV28
J: TRBJ2-1
CDR3: CASSFNFEIAGTSSYNEQFF
DNA: TGTGCCAGCAGTTTTAATTTTGAGATAGCGGGAACTAGCTCCTACAATGAGCAGTTCTTC

D: -
size: -
V: TRBV5-6
J: TRBJ1-2
CDR3: CASSSPTVRYGYTF
DNA: TGTGCCAGCAGCTCTCCGACAGTTCGCTATGGCTACACCTTC

D: -
size: -
V: TRBV6-5
J: TRBJ2-7
CDR3: CASSYGGIYEQYF
DNA: TGTGCCAGCAGTTACGGGGGGATCTACGAGCAGTACTTC

D: -
size: few
V: TRBV5-1
J: TRBJ2-5
CDR3: CASSLKQYQETQYF
DNA: TGCGCCAGCAGCTTGAAACAGTACCAAGAGACCCAGTACTTC

D: -
size: once
V: TRBV29-1
J: TRBJ2-5
CDR3: CSVERGRDVQETQYF
DNA: TGCAGCGTTGAAAGAGGGCGGGACGTTCAAGAGACCCAGTACTTC

D: -
size: -
V: TRBV10-3
J: TRBJ1-1
CDR3: CAISDPREDTNTEAFF
DNA: TGTGCCATCAGTGACCCCCGTGAAGACACGAACACTGAAGCTTTCTTT

D: TRBD2
size: -
V: TRBV28
J: TRBJ2-7
CDR3: CASSFSRLREGPYEQYF
DNA: TGTGCCAGCAGTTTCTCGCGTCTGCGGGAGGGCCCGTACGAGCAGTACTTC

D: TRBD1
size: -
V: TRBV19
J: TRBJ1-2
CDR3: CASTNTGVDGYTF
DNA: TGTGCCAGTACTAACACAGGGGTAGATGGCTACACCTTC

D: TRBD1
size: once
V: TRBV5-1
J: TRBJ2-2
CDR3: CASSPSTGPGELFF
DNA: TGCGCCAGCAGCCCGTCGACAGGGCCCGGGGAGCTGTTTTTT

D: TRBD1
size: once
V: TRBV6-1
J: TRBJ1-5
CDR3: CASSTRTGYQPQHF
DNA: TGTGCCAGCAGCACGCGGACAGGGTATCAGCCCCAGCATTTT

D: -
size: -
V: TRBV10-2
J: TRBJ1-2
CDR3: CASSSDRSYGYTF
DNA: TGCGCCAGCAGCTCAGACAGGAGCTATGGCTACACCTTC

D: -
size: -
V: TRBV5-5
J: TRBJ1-2
CDR3: CASSLVRGYTF
DNA: TGTGCCAGCAGCTTGGTGAGGGGCTACACCTTC

D: -
size: -
V: TRBV6-6
J: TRBJ2-7
CDR3: CASSYSYRAEQYF
DNA: TGTGCCAGCAGTTACTCGTACAGGGCCGAGCAGTACTTC

D: -
size: -
V: TRBV14
J: TRBJ1-1
CDR3: CASSLQYAGVFF
DNA: TGTGCCAGCAGCTTACAATATGCGGGAGTTTTCTTT

D: -
size: -
V: TRBV2
J: TRBJ2-3
CDR3: CASSEQLPRTDTQYF
DNA: TGTGCCAGCAGTGAGCAGTTGCCGAGGACAGATACGCAGTATTTT

D: -
size: -
V: TRBV7-9
J: TRBJ2-7
CDR3: CASRRDSYEQYF
DNA: TGTGCCAGCAGACGAGACAGCTACGAGCAGTACTTC

D: TRBD1
size: once
V: TRBV10-3
J: TRBJ1-2
CDR3: CAIPRKRGQGGGYTF
DNA: TGTGCCATCCCGAGAAAACGCGGACAGGGGGGTGGCTACACCTTC

D: TRBD1
size: -
V: TRBV4-1
J: TRBJ1-2
CDR3: CASVGQPGGGYTF
DNA: TGCGCCAGCGTCGGTCAGCCAGGGGGTGGCTACACCTTC

D: -
size: -
V: TRBV4-1
J: TRBJ2-1
CDR3: CASSQARGRGEVNEQFF
DNA: TGCGCCAGCAGCCAAGCGAGGGGCAGGGGCGAAGTCAATGAGCAGTTCTTC

D: TRBD2
size: -
V: TRBV19
J: TRBJ2-3
CDR3: CASSMGTSGIRGADTQYF
DNA: TGTGCCAGTAGTATGGGGACTAGCGGGATCCGAGGCGCAGATACGCAGTATTTT

D: -
size: -
V: TRBV29-1
J: TRBJ1-1
CDR3: CSVGEGLDTEAFF
DNA: TGCAGCGTTGGGGAGGGCCTAGACACTGAAGCTTTCTTT

D: -
size: -
V: TRBV7-9
J: TRBJ2-1
CDR3: CASIGSQGGYDEQFF
DNA: TGTGCCAGTATAGGGAGCCAGGGGGGCTACGATGAGCAGTTCTTC

D: -
size: few
V: TRBV5-1
J: TRBJ1-1
CDR3: CASSFGTENTEAFF
DNA: TGCGCCAGCAGCTTCGGGACTGAGAACACTGAAGCTTTCTTT

D: TRBD1
size: -
V: TRBV19
J: TRBJ2-5
CDR3: CASSLGQLQETQYF
DNA: TGTGCCAGTAGCCTGGGACAGTTGCAAGAGACCCAGTACTTC

D: TRBD2
size: -
V: TRBV5-1
J: TRBJ2-7
CDR3: CASSLGVERGSHRPYEQYF
DNA: TGCGCCAGCAGCTTGGGGGTTGAGCGGGGCTCCCACCGGCCCTACGAGCAGTACTTC

D: -
size: -
V: TRBV27
J: TRBJ1-1
CDR3: CASRGSMNTEAFF
DNA: TGTGCCAGCAGAGGGAGCATGAACACTGAAGCTTTCTTT

D: TRBD1
size: -
V: TRBV30
J: TRBJ2-7
CDR3: CAWGTGGYEQYF
DNA: TGTGCCTGGGGGACAGGGGGCTACGAGCAGTACTTC

D: TRBD1
size: -
V: TRBV7-9
J: TRBJ1-1
CDR3: CASSGQGPEAFF
DNA: TGTGCCAGCTCTGGACAGGGGCCTGAAGCTTTCTTT

D: -
size: -
V: TRBV4-1
J: TRBJ1-1
CDR3: CASSHPVRNTEAFF
DNA: TGCGCCAGCAGCCACCCCGTCCGGAACACTGAAGCTTTCTTT

D: TRBD2
size: once
V: TRBV4-2
J: TRBJ2-1
CDR3: CASSQDLSVGGEQFF
DNA: TGTGCCAGCAGCCAAGACCTATCCGTGGGGGGGGAGCAGTTCTTC

D: -
size: -
V: TRBV5-5
J: TRBJ1-5
CDR3: CASSLADSSNQPQHF
DNA: TGTGCCAGCAGCCTGGCAGACAGTAGCAATCAGCCCCAGCATTTT

D: TRBD1
size: -
V: TRBV19
J: TRBJ1-1
CDR3: CASSPRTGILTEAFF
DNA: TGTGCCAGTAGCCCCCGGACAGGGATCCTAACTGAAGCTTTCTTT

D: -
size: -
V: TRBV4-1
J: TRBJ2-1
CDR3: CASSQDPAGSTYNEQFF
DNA: TGCGCCAGCAGCCAAGACCCAGCGGGCTCAACCTACAATGAGCAGTTCTTC

D: -
size: -
V: TRBV28
J: TRBJ2-7
CDR3: CASSFSRTYEQYF
DNA: TGTGCCAGCAGTTTTTCGAGGACCTACGAGCAGTACTTC

D: -
size: -
V: TRBV28
J: TRBJ2-7
CDR3: CASRTLSYEQYF
DNA: TGTGCCAGCAGGACACTTTCCTACGAGCAGTACTTC